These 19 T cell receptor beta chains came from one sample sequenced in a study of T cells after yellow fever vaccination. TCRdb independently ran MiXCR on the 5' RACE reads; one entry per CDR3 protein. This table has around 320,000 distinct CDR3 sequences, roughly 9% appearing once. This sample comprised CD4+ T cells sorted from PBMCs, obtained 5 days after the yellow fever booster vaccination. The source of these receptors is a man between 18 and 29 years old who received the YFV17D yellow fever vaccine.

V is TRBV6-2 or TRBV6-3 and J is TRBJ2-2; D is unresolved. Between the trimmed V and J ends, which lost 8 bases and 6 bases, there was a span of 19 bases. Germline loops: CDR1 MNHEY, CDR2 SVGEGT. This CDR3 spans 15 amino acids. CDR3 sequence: CASGNRVHSSGELFF. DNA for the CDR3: TGTGCCAGCGGAAATCGGGTACATAGTTCCGGGGAGCTGTTTTTT.

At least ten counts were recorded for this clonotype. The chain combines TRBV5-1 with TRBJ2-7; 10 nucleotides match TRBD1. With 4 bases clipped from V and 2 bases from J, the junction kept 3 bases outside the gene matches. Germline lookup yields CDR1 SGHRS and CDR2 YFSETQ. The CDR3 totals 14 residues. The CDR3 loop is CASSLGQGAYEQYF. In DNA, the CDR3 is TGCGCCAGCAGCCTCGGACAGGGGGCCTACGAGCAGTACTTC.

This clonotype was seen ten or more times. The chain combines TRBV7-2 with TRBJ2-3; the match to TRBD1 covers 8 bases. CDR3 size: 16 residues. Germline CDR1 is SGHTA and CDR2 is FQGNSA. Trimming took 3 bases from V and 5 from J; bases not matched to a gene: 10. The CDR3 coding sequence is TGTGCCAGCAGCTTCCCCGGACAGGGAAAGGAAGATACGCAGTATTTT. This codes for CASSFPGQGKEDTQYF.

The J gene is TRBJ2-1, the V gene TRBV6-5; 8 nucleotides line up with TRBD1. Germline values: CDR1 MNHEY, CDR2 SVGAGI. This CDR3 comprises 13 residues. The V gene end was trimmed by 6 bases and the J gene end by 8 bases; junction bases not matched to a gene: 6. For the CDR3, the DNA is TGTGCCAGCAGAAACCCGGACAGGGATGAGCAGTTCTTC. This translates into CASRNPDRDEQFF.

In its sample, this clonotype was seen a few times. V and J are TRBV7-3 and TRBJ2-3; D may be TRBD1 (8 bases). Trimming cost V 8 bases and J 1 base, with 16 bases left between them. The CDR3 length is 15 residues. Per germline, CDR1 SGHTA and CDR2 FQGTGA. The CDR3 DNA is TGTGCCAGCGGACAACAGGGGGGGGGCACAGATACGCAGTATTTT. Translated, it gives CASGQQGGGTDTQYF.

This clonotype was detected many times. The CDR3 here is CASSPRSGGEAEQFF. CDR3 sequence (DNA): TGTGCCAGCAGCCCTCGTAGCGGGGGGGAGGCTGAGCAGTTCTTC. The rearrangement joins TRBV3-1 to TRBJ2-1; 11 nucleotides agree with TRBD2. The CDR3 covers 15 residues. V lost 4 bases to trimming and J lost 9 bases; unmatched junction nucleotides: 8. Per the germline V gene, CDR1 is LGHDT and CDR2 is YNNKEL (reference sequence).

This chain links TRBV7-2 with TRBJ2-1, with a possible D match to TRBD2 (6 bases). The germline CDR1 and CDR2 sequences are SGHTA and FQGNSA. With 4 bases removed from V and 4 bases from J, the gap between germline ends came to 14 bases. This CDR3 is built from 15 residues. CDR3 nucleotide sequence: TGTGCCAGCAGCTCCTACGCGGGGCCATACAATGAGCAGTTCTTC. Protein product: CASSSYAGPYNEQFF.

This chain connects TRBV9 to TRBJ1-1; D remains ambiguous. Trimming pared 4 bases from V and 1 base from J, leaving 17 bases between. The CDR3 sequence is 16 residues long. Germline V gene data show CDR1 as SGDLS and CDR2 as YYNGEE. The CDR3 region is CASSPTRATENTEAFF. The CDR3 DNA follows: TGTGCCAGCAGCCCCACACGAGCGACGGAGAACACTGAAGCTTTCTTT.

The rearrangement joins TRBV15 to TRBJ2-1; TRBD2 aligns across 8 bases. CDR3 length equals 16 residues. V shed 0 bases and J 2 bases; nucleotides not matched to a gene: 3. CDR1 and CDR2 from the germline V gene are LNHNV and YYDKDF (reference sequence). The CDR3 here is CATSRDKRGPYNEQFF. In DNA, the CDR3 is TGTGCCACCAGCAGAGATAAGCGGGGGCCCTACAATGAGCAGTTCTTC. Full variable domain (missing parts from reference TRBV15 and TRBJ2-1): DAMVIQNPRYQVTQFGKPVTLSCSQTLNHNVMYWYQQKSSQAPKLLFHYYDKDFNNEADTPDNFQSRRPNTSFCFLDIRSPGLGDTAMYLCATSRDKRGPYNEQFFGPGTRLTVL.

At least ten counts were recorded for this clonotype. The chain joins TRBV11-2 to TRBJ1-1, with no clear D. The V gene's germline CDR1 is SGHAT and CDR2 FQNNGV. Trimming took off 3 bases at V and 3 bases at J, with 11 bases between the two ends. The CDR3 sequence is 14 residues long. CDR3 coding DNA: TGTGCCAGCAGCTTTCGAGGTAGCGACACTGAAGCTTTCTTT. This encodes CASSFRGSDTEAFF.

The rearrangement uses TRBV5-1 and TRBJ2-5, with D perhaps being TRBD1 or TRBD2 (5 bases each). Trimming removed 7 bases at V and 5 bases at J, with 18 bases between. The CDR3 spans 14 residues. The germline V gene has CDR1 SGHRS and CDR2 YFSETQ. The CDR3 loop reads CASAWMGREETQYF. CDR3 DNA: TGCGCCAGCGCCTGGATGGGCAGGGAGGAGACCCAGTACTTC.

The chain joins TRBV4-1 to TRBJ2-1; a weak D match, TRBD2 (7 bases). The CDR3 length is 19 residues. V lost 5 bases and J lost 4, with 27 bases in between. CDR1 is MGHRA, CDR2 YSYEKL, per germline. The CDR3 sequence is CASSTSGGLARGGYNEQFF. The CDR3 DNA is TGCGCCAGCAGCACCTCCGGGGGGCTAGCGAGAGGGGGATACAATGAGCAGTTCTTC.

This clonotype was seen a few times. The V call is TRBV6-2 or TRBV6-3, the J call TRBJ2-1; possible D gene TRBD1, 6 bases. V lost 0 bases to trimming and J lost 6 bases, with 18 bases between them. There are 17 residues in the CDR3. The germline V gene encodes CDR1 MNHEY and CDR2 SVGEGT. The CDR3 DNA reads TGTGCCAGCAGTTACTCTAAAGGCAGGGGAAAGCCCAATGAGCAGTTCTTC. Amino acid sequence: CASSYSKGRGKPNEQFF.

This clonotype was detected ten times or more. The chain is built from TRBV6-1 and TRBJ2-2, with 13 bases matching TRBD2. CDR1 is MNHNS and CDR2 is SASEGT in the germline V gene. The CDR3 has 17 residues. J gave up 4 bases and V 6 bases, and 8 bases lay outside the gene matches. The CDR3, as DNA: TGTGCCAGCAGCCGACTAGCGGGGGGCGAAAGCACCGGGGAGCTGTTTTTT. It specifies CASSRLAGGESTGELFF.

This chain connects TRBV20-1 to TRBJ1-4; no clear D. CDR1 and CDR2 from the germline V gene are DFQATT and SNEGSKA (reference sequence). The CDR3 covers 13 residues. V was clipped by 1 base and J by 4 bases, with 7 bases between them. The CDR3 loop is CSARGGFNEKLFF. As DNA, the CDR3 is TGCAGTGCTAGAGGGGGTTTTAATGAAAAACTGTTTTTT.

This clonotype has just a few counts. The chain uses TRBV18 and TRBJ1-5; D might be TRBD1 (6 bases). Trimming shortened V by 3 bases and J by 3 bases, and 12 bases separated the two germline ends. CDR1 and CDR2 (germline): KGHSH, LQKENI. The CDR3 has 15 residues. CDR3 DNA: TGTGCCAGCTCACCTCAACAGGGCGACAATCAGCCCCAGCATTTT. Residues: CASSPQQGDNQPQHF. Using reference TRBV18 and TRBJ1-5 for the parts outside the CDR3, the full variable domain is NAGVMQNPRHLVRRRGQEARLRCSPMKGHSHVYWYRQLPEEGLKFMVYLQKENIIDESGMPKERFSAEFPKEGPSILRIQQVVRGDSAAYFCASSPQQGDNQPQHFGDGTRLSIL.

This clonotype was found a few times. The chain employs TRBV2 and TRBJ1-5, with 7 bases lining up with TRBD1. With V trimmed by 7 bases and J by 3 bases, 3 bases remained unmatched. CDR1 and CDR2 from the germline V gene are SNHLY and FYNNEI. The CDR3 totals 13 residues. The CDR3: CASTTGLNQPQHF. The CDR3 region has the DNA TGTGCCAGCACGACAGGGCTCAATCAGCCCCAGCATTTT.

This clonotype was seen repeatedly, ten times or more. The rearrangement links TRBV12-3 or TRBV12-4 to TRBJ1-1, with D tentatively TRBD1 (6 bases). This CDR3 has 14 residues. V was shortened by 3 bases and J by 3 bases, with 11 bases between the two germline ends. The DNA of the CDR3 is TGTGCCAGCAGTTTTCAGGGGTTGGACACTGAAGCTTTCTTT. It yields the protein CASSFQGLDTEAFF.

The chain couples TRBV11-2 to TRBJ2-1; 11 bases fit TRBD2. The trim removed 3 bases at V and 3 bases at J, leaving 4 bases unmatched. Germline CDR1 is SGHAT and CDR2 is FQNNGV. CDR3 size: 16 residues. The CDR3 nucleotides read TGTGCCAGCAGCTTGCTAGCGGGGGGTATCTACAATGAGCAGTTCTTC. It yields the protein CASSLLAGGIYNEQFF.